The present TCR beta chain was sequenced within a study of Graves' ophthalmopathy and Graves' hyperthyroidism. Study in general: Peripheral blood was obtained at first diagnosis, ahead of any treatment.

On this clonotype: What it recognizes is unknown.

Study conclusions and caveats: A model of 13 signatures distinguished ophthalmopathy from stable hyperthyroidism at roughly 87% sensitivity and about 80% specificity. The blood repertoire also included most expanded thyroid clonotypes above 0.001 frequency.

RNA transcripts yielded amplified TCR beta CDR3 regions. The library came from an HTBI-primed first-round RT-PCR and a second-round multiplex PCR. TCRdb reprocessed the multiplex PCR reads via MiXCR and lists one record per CDR3 protein. The sample has 200,000 to 250,000 distinct CDR3 sequences, 25% to 30% seen once; the top ten hold about 9.1%. The sample consisted of peripheral blood. The clonotype comes from a man in his forties or fifties with Graves' ophthalmopathy.

CDR3 in amino acids: CASSYSMVTGTGYGYTF. The CDR3 region has the DNA TGTGCCAGCAGTTACTCGATGGTAACCGGGACAGGGTACGGCTACACCTTC. The rearrangement links TRBV6-5 to TRBJ1-2, with 9 bases matching TRBD1. Per germline, CDR1 MNHEY and CDR2 SVGAGI. This CDR3 region has 17 residues. The junction had 13 bases not matched to a gene; V was cut back by 0 bases and J by 8 bases.